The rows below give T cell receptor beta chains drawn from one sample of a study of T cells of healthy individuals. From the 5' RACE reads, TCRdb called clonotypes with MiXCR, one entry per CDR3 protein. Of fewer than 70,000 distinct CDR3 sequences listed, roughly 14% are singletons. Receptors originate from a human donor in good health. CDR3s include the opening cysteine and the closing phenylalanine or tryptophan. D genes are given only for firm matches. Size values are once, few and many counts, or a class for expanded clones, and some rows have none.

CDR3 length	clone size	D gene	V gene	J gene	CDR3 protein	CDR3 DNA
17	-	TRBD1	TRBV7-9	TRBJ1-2	CASSFDLDRATYYGYTF	TGTGCCAGCAGCTTCGACTTGGACAGGGCAACCTACTATGGCTACACCTTC
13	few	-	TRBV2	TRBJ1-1	CASSEGPGTEAFF	TGTGCCAGCAGTGAAGGTCCGGGGACTGAAGCTTTCTTT
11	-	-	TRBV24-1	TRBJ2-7	CATSDLGEQYF	TGTGCCACCAGTGATTTGGGCGAGCAGTACTTC
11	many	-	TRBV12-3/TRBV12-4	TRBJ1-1	CASSSPPEAFF	TGTGCCAGCAGTTCCCCGCCTGAAGCTTTCTTT
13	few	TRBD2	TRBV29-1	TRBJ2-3	CSVAGGSTDTQYF	TGCAGCGTCGCCGGGGGGAGCACAGATACGCAGTATTTT
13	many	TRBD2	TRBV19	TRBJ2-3	CATAEGGADTQYF	TGTGCCACTGCAGAGGGAGGGGCAGATACGCAGTATTTT
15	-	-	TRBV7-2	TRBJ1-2	CASSPWDQPNYGYTF	TGTGCCAGCAGCCCGTGGGACCAACCTAACTATGGCTACACCTTC
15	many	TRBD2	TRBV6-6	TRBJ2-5	CASSTTSGGQETQYF	TGTGCCAGCAGTACGACTAGCGGGGGCCAAGAGACCCAGTACTTC
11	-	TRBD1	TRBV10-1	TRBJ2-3	CASSADRILYF	TGCGCCAGCAGTGCGGACAGGATACTGTATTTT
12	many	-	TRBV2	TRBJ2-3	CARSRGTDTQYF	TGTGCCAGGTCTAGGGGCACAGATACGCAGTATTTT
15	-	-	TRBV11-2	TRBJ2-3	CASSYGQPSGDTQYF	TGTGCCAGCAGCTATGGACAGCCGTCTGGGGATACGCAGTATTTT
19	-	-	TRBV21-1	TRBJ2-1	CASRPSGLAGEGVYNEQFF	TGTGCCAGCAGACCATCGGGACTAGCGGGAGAGGGGGTCTACAATGAGCAGTTCTTC
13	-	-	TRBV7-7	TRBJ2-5	CASSFGRDETQYF	TGTGCTAGCAGCTTCGGCAGGGACGAGACCCAGTACTTC
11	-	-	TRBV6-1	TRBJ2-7	CASMGVVEQYF	TGTGCCAGCATGGGGGTTGTAGAGCAGTACTTC
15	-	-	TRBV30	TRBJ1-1	CAWLGGAQRSTEAFF	TGTGCCTGGCTGGGTGGAGCACAAAGAAGCACTGAAGCTTTCTTT
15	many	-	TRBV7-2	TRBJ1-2	CASSSSLTPNYGYTF	TGTGCCAGCAGCTCCTCCTTGACACCCAACTATGGCTACACCTTC
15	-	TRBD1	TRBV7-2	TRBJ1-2	CASSLLRQGVGGYTF	TGTGCCAGCAGCTTACTGCGACAGGGGGTCGGAGGCTACACCTTC
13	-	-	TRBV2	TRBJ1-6	CASSEGFRSPLHF	TGTGCCAGCAGTGAAGGCTTTAGGTCACCCCTCCACTTT
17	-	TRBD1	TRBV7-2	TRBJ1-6	CASSSGTGTGTGSPLHF	TGTGCCAGCAGCTCCGGGACCGGGACAGGGACCGGTTCACCCCTCCACTTT
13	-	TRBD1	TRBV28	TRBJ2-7	CASRIQGAREQYF	TGTGCCAGCAGGATTCAGGGGGCTAGGGAGCAGTACTTC
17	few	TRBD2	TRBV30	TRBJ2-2	CACTPTGTSGFTGELFF	TGTGCCTGCACCCCCACCGGGACTAGCGGGTTCACCGGGGAGCTGTTTTTT
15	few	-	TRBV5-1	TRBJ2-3	CASSFGGGRTDTQYF	TGCGCCAGCAGCTTCGGGGGAGGACGCACAGATACGCAGTATTTT
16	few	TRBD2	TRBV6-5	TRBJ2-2	CASSPRDGRGTGELFF	TGTGCCAGCAGCCCCCGGGACGGGAGGGGGACCGGGGAGCTGTTTTTT
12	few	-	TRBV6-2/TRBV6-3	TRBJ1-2	CASSYGPSRLTF	TGTGCCAGCAGTTACGGGCCCTCCCGTCTCACCTTC
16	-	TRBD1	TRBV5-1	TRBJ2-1	CASSPWPGQGNNEQFF	TGCGCCAGCAGCCCTTGGCCGGGACAGGGAAACAATGAGCAGTTCTTC
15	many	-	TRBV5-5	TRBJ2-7	CASSQRGGESAEQYF	TGTGCCAGCAGCCAACGTGGGGGCGAATCCGCCGAGCAGTACTTC
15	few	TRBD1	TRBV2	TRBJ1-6	CASRAGTVNNSPLHF	TGTGCCAGCAGAGCCGGGACAGTAAATAATTCACCCCTCCACTTT
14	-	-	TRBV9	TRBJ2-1	CASSVAASSNEQFF	TGTGCCAGCAGCGTAGCGGCTAGTTCGAATGAGCAGTTCTTC
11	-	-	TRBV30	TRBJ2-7	CAWSSGGMQYF	TGTGCCTGGAGTTCAGGGGGGATGCAGTACTTC
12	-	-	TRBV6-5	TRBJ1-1	CASSPPGGEAFF	TGTGCCAGCAGCCCCCCGGGGGGTGAGGCTTTCTTT
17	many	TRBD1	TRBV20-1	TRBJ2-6	CSASTTGISSGANVLTF	TGCAGTGCTTCCACGACAGGGATTTCCTCTGGGGCCAACGTCCTGACTTTC
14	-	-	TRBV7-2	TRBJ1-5	CASSSGRGGQPQHF	TGTGCCAGCAGCTCCGGGAGGGGTGGACAGCCCCAGCATTTT
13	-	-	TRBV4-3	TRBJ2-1	CASSQVVGGEQFF	TGCGCCAGCAGCCAAGTGGTAGGTGGTGAGCAGTTCTTC
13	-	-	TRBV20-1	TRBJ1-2	CSARDQLNGGYTF	TGCAGTGCTAGAGATCAACTGAATGGCGGCTACACCTTC
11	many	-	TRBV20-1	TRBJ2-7	CSAGRVGEQYF	TGCAGTGCTGGCAGGGTCGGCGAGCAGTACTTC
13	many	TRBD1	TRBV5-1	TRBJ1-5	CASRDRDNQPQHF	TGCGCCAGCAGAGACAGGGACAATCAGCCCCAGCATTTT
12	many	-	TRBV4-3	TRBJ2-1	CASSQKGNEQFF	TGCGCCAGCAGCCAAAAGGGCAATGAGCAGTTCTTC
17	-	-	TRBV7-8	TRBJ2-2	CASSLAQGQTSTGELFF	TGTGCCAGCAGCTTAGCGCAGGGACAGACTAGCACCGGGGAGCTGTTTTTT
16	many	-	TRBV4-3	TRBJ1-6	CASSQEAQGGVSPLHF	TGCGCCAGCAGCCAAGAGGCACAGGGAGGGGTTTCACCCCTCCACTTT
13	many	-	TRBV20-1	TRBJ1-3	CSAGGYSGNTIYF	TGCAGTGCCGGTGGCTACTCTGGAAACACCATATATTTT
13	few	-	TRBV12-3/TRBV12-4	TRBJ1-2	CASSLRSGGGYTF	TGTGCCAGCAGTCTCCGTTCGGGGGGTGGCTACACCTTC
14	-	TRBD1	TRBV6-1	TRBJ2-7	CASSTGAKPYEQYF	TGTGCCAGCAGTACAGGGGCGAAGCCCTACGAGCAGTACTTC
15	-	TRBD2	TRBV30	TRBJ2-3	CASPARGGLSDTQYF	TGTGCCTCCCCAGCTCGGGGGGGCCTCTCAGATACGCAGTATTTT
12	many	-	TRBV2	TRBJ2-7	CASSWTTYEQYF	TGTGCCAGCAGCTGGACAACCTACGAGCAGTACTTC
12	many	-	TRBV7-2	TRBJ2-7	CASSPTPLEQYF	TGTGCCAGCAGCCCTACCCCTCTCGAGCAGTACTTC
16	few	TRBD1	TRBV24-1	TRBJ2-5	CATSDTGTGDGETQYF	TGTGCCACCAGTGACACCGGGACAGGGGATGGGGAGACCCAGTACTTC
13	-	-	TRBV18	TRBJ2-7	CPSSPFSAYEQYF	TGTCCCAGCTCACCTTTCAGTGCCTACGAGCAGTACTTC
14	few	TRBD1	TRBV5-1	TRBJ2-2	CATRTGVSTGELFF	TGCGCCACCCGGACAGGGGTGAGCACCGGGGAGCTGTTTTTT
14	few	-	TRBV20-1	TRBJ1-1	CSACKQGSNTEAFF	TGCAGTGCCTGCAAGCAGGGTTCGAACACTGAAGCTTTCTTT
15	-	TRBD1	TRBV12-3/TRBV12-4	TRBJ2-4	CASSPGGGGRNIQYF	TGTGCCAGCAGTCCAGGGGGCGGTGGGAGAAACATTCAGTACTTC
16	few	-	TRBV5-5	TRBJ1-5	CASSPQDSYSNQPQHF	TGTGCCAGCAGCCCACAAGACAGTTATAGCAATCAGCCCCAGCATTTT
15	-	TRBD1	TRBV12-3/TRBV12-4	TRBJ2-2	CASSLGTGSAGELFF	TGTGCCAGCAGTTTGGGGACAGGGTCCGCCGGGGAGCTGTTTTTT